The 4 T cell receptor beta chains below were found in one sample sequenced in a study of cytomegalovirus exposure and HLA in healthy donors. PCR primers comprised 60 Vbeta and 13 Jbeta primers. Using immunoSEQ multiplex PCR, the repertoire was profiled, and TCRdb retains in-frame clones only, with some absent. The table for this sample gives 100,000 to 150,000 clones. Sample: PBMCs. The receptors derive from a young man in good health and CMV-seronegative.

CDR3 sequence reads: CASRAGQGNGYTF. The CDR3 nucleotides are TGTGCCAGCAGGGCAGGACAGGGGAATGGCTACACCTTC. The genes are TRBV6-5 and TRBJ1-2, with 9 bases matching TRBD1. J was trimmed by 6 bases and V by 6 bases; bases with no gene match: 5. The CDR3 totals 13 residues. CDR1 and CDR2 (germline): MNHEY, SVGAGI.

The gene calls are TRBV11-2 and TRBJ1-4, with 9 nucleotides matching TRBD1. CDR3 length: 14 residues. In germline, CDR1 is SGHAT, CDR2 FQNNGV. The trim removed 4 bases at V and 10 bases at J, leaving 7 bases unmatched. CDR3 coding DNA: TGTGCCAGCAGCTCAACAGGGGGCGACGGAAAACTGTTTTTT. Translation gives CASSSTGGDGKLFF.

The rearrangement joins TRBV19 to TRBJ2-7; 8 bases fit TRBD1. Per the germline V gene, CDR1 is LNHDA and CDR2 is SQIVND (reference sequence). The CDR3 runs 15 residues. V lost 1 base and J lost 0; bases outside the gene matches: 2. This CDR3 is CASSIVTGASYEQYF. In nucleotides, the CDR3 is TGTGCCAGTAGTATAGTGACAGGGGCCTCCTACGAGCAGTACTTC. Drawing the rest from reference TRBV19 and TRBJ2-7, the complete variable domain is DGGITQSPKYLFRKEGQNVTLSCEQNLNHDAMYWYRQDPGQGLRLIYYSQIVNDFQKGDIAEGYSVSREKKESFPLTVTSAQKNPTAFYLCASSIVTGASYEQYFGPGTRLTVT.

The chain combines TRBV19 with TRBJ1-2, with 9 bases lining up with TRBD1. Per germline, CDR1 LNHDA and CDR2 SQIVND (reference sequence). This CDR3 has 16 amino acids. V was pared by 6 bases and J by 5 bases, with 13 bases of the junction left unmatched. The DNA for the CDR3 is TGTGCCAGTAGAACGACCGGGACAGGGCAAAGGTATGGCTACACCTTC. Its translation: CASRTTGTGQRYGYTF. The full variable domain, completed using reference TRBV19 and TRBJ1-2, is DGGITQSPKYLFRKEGQNVTLSCEQNLNHDAMYWYRQDPGQGLRLIYYSQIVNDFQKGDIAEGYSVSREKKESFPLTVTSAQKNPTAFYLCASRTTGTGQRYGYTFGSGTRLTVV.